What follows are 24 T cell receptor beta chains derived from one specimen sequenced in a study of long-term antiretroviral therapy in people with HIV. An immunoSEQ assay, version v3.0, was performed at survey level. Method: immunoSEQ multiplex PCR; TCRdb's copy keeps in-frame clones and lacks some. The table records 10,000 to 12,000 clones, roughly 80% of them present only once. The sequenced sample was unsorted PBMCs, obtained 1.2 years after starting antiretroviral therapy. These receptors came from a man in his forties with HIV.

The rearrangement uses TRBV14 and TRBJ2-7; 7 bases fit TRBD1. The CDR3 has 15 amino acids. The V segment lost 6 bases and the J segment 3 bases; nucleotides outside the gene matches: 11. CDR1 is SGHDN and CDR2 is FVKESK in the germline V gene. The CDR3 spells CASSQGTGQLYEQYF. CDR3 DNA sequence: TGTGCCAGCAGTCAGGGCACGGGACAGCTCTACGAGCAGTACTTC.

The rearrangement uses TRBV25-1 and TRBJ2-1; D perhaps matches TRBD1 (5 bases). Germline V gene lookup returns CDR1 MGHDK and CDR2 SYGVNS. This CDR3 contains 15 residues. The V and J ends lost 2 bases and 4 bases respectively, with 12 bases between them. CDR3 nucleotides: TGTGCCAGCAGTGAAGGGGCAGGGCCGTACAATGAGCAGTTCTTC. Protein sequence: CASSEGAGPYNEQFF.

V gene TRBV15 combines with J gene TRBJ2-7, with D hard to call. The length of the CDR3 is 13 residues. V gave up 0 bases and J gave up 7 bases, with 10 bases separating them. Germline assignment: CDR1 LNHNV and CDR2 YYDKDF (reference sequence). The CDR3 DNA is TGTGCCACCAGCAGAGATCGTGGCGGTGAGCAGTACTTC. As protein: CATSRDRGGEQYF.

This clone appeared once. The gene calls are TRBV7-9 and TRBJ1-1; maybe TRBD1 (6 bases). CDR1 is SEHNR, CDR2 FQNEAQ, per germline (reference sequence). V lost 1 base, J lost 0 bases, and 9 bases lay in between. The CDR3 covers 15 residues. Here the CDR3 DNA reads TGTGCCAGCAGCTTAGGGACAGTTATGAACACTGAAGCTTTCTTT. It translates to CASSLGTVMNTEAFF.

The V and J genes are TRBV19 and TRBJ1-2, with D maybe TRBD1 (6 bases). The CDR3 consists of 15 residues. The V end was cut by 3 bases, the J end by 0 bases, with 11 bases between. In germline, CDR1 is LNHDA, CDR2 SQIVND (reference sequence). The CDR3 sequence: CASSMVDRSNYGYTF. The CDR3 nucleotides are TGTGCCAGTAGTATGGTCGACAGGTCTAACTATGGCTACACCTTC.

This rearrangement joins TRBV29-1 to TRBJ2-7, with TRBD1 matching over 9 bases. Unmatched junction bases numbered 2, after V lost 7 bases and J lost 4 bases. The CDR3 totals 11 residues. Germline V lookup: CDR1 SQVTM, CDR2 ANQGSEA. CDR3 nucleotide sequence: TGCAGCGCCGACAGGGGGTACGAGCAGTACTTC. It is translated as CSADRGYEQYF.

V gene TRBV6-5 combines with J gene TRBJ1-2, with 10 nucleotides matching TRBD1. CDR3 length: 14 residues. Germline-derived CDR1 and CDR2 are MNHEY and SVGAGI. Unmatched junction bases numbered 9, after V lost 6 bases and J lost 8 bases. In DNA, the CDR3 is TGTGCCAGCAGACCCCCGGGACAGGGGAAAGGCTACACCTTC. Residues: CASRPPGQGKGYTF.

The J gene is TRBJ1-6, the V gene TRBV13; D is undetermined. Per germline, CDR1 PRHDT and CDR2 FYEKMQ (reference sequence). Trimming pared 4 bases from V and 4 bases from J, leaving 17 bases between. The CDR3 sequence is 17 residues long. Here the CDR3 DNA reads TGTGCCAGCAGCTCAGGTGTGGGAACGGGGTATAATTCACCCCTCCACTTT. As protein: CASSSGVGTGYNSPLHF. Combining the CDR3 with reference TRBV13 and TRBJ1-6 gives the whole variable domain AAGVIQSPRHLIKEKRETATLKCYPIPRHDTVYWYQQGPGQDPQFLISFYEKMQSDKGSIPDRFSAQQFSDYHSELNMSSLELGDSALYFCASSSGVGTGYNSPLHFGNGTRLTVT.

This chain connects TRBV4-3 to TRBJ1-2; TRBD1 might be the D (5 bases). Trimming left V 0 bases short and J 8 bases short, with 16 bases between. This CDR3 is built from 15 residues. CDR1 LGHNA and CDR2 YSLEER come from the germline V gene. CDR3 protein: CASSQDTGGGEGYTF. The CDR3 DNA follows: TGCGCCAGCAGCCAAGATACGGGGGGAGGGGAGGGCTACACCTTC.

CDR3 nucleotide sequence: TGCGCCAGCAGCCAAGGCTTGAAACAGGGAGGTGGCGAGCAGTACTTC. Its protein product is CASSQGLKQGGGEQYF. The chain is built from TRBV4-3 and TRBJ2-7; the D gene could be TRBD1 or TRBD2 (6 bases each). Germline V gene data show CDR1 as LGHNA and CDR2 as YSLEER. V lost 1 base to trimming and J lost 6 bases, with 19 bases between them. The CDR3 is made up of 16 amino acids.

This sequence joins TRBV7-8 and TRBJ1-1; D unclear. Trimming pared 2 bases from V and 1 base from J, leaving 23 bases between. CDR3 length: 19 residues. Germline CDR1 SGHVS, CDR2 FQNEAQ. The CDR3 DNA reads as TGTGCCAGCAGCTTATCCACATTAATTTATGAGTTGCCGAACACTGAAGCTTTCTTT. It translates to CASSLSTLIYELPNTEAFF.

The CDR3 region has the DNA TGTGCCACATGGGTGGGCGGCGCGAACACCGGGGAGCTGTTTTTT. Its translation: CATWVGGANTGELFF. This chain connects TRBV19 to TRBJ2-2, with D unclear. This CDR3 comprises 15 residues. V shed 10 bases and J shed 0 bases, with 15 bases lying between them. From germline, CDR1 is LNHDA and CDR2 SQIVND (reference sequence).

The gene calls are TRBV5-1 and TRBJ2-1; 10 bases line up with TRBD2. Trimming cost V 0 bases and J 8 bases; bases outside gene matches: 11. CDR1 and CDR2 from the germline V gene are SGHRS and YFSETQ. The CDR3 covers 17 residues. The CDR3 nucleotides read TGCGCCAGCAGCTTGGCCACCACTAGCGGGGAGACCGATGAGCAGTTCTTC. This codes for CASSLATTSGETDEQFF. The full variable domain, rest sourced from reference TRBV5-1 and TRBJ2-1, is KAGVTQTPRYLIKTRGQQVTLSCSPISGHRSVSWYQQTPGQGLQFLFEYFSETQRNKGNFPGRFSGRQFSNSRSEMNVSTLELGDSALYLCASSLATTSGETDEQFFGPGTRLTVL.

In DNA, the CDR3 is TGTGCCAGTAGTACTACCCTCGGGACAGCCTCTGGGGCCAACGTCCTGACTTTC. As protein: CASSTTLGTASGANVLTF. This chain joins TRBV19 and TRBJ2-6; TRBD1 matches 7 bases. Germline-derived CDR1 and CDR2 are LNHDA and SQIVND (reference sequence). The CDR3 extends over 18 amino acids. V was clipped by 4 bases and J by 0 bases; unmatched bases: 9.

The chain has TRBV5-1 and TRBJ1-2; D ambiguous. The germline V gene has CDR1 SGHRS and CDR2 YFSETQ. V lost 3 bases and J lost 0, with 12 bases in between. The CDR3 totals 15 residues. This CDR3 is CASSSDGYPNYGYTF. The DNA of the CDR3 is TGCGCCAGCAGCTCGGACGGTTACCCTAACTATGGCTACACCTTC.

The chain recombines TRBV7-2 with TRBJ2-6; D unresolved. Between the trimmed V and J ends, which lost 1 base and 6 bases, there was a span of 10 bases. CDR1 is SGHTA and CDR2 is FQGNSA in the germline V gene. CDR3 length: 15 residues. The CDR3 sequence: CASSLGHSAANVLTF. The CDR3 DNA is TGTGCCAGCAGCTTAGGCCACTCAGCGGCCAACGTCCTGACTTTC. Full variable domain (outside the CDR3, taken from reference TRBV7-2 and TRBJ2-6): GAGVSQSPSNKVTEKGKDVELRCDPISGHTALYWYRQSLGQGLEFLIYFQGNSAPDKSGLPSDRFSAERTGGSVSTLTIQRTQQEDSAVYLCASSLGHSAANVLTFGAGSRLTVL.

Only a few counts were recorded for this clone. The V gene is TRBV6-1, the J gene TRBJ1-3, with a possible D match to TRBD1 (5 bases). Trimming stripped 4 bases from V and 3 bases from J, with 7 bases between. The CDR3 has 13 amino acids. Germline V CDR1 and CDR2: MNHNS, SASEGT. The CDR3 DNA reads TGTGCCAGCAGTGGGACATTTGGAAACACCATATATTTT. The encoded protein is CASSGTFGNTIYF.

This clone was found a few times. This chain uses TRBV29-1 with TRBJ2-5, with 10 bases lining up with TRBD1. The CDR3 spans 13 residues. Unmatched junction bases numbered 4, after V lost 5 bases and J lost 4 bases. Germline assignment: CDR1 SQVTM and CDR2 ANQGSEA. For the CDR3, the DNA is TGCAGCGTTCGGGGACAGGGGCTAGAGACCCAGTACTTC. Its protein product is CSVRGQGLETQYF. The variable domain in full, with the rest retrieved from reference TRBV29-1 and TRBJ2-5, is SAVISQKPSRDICQRGTSLTIQCQVDSQVTMMFWYRQQPGQSLTLIATANQGSEATYESGFVIDKFPISRPNLTFSTLTVSNMSPEDSSIYLCSVRGQGLETQYFGPGTRLLVL.

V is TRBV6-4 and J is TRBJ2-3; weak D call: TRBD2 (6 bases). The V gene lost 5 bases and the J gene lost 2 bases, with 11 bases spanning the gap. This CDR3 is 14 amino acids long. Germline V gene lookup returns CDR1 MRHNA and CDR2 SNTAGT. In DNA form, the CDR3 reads TGTGCCAGCAGTCGGGGGAGCGCCACAGATACGCAGTATTTT. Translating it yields CASSRGSATDTQYF.

In nucleotides, the CDR3 is TGTGCCAGCAGCAAAACCCCGCCTATTTGGACAGGGAATGAAAAACTGTTTTTT. This codes for CASSKTPPIWTGNEKLFF. The chain carries TRBV21-1 and TRBJ1-4; the table names TRBD1, a call not compared with the DNA. TRBV21-1 is listed as a pseudogene. The CDR3 runs 18 residues.

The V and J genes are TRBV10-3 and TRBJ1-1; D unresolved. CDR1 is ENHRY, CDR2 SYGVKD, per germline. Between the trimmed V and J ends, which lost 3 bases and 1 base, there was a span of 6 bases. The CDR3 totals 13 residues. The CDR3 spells CAISEVQNTEAFF. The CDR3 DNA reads TGTGCCATCAGTGAAGTACAGAACACTGAAGCTTTCTTT.

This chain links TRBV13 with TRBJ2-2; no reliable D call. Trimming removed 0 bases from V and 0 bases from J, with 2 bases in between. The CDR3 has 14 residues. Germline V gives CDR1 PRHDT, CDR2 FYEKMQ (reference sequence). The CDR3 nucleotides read TGTGCCAGCAGCTTAGGACCGAACACCGGGGAGCTGTTTTTT. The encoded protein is CASSLGPNTGELFF.

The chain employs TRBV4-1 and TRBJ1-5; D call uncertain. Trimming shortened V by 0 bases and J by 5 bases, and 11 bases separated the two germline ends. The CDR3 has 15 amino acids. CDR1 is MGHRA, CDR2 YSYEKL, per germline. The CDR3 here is CASSQEQRIDQPQHF. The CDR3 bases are TGCGCCAGCAGCCAAGAACAACGAATAGATCAGCCCCAGCATTTT.

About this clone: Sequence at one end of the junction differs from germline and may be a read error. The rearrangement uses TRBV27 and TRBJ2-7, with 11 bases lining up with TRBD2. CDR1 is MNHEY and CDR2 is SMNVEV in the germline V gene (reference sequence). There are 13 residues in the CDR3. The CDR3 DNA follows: TGTGCCAGCAGTTTAGGGGTAGCGGGGGGGATGTTCTTC. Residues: CASSLGVAGGMFF.